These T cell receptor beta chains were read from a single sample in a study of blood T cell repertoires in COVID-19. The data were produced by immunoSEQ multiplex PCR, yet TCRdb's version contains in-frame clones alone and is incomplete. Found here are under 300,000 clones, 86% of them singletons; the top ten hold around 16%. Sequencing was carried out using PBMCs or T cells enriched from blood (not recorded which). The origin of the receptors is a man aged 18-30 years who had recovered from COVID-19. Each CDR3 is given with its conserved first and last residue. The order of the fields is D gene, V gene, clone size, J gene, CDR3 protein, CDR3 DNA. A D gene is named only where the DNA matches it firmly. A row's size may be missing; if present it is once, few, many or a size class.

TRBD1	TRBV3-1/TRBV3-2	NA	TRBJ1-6	CASSRGTGGRSPLHF	TGTGCCAGCAGCCGCGGGACAGGGGGCAGATCACCCCTCCACTTT
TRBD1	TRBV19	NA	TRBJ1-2	CASSIMTGIYGYTF	TGTGCCAGTAGTATAATGACAGGGATTTATGGCTACACCTTC
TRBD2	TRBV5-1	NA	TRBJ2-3	CASSLELAGGLGGTQYF	TGCGCCAGCAGCTTGGAACTAGCGGGAGGACTAGGGGGTACGCAGTATTTT
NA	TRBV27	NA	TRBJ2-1	CASSRGEYNEQFF	TGTGCCAGCAGCCGCGGGGAGTACAATGAGCAGTTCTTC
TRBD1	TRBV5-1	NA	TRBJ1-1	CASSGQGAGTEAFF	TGCGCCAGCAGCGGACAGGGGGCAGGCACTGAAGCTTTCTTT
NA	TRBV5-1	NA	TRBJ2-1	CASSLQGYNEQFF	TGCGCCAGCAGCTTGCAGGGGTACAATGAGCAGTTCTTC
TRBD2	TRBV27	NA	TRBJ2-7	CASSKTSGGFGLGQYF	TGTGCCAGCAGTAAGACTAGCGGCGGTTTCGGGTTGGGGCAGTACTTC
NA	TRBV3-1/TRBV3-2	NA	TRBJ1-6	CASSQVNSPLHF	TGTGCCAGCAGTCAGGTGAATTCACCCCTCCACTTT
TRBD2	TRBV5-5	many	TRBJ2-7	CASSLTSGGLYEQYF	TGTGCCAGCAGCTTGACTAGCGGGGGCCTCTACGAGCAGTACTTC
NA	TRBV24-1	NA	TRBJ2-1	CATSDSASREQFF	TGTGCCACCAGTGATTCGGCATCTAGGGAGCAGTTCTTC
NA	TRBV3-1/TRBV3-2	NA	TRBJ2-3	CASSQRGADTQYF	TGTGCCAGCAGCCAGAGAGGAGCAGATACGCAGTATTTT
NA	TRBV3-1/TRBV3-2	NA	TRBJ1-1	CASSQDRRWGIEAFF	TGTGCCAGCAGCCAAGATCGGAGATGGGGCATTGAAGCTTTCTTT
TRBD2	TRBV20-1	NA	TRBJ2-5	CSASTSGGQETQYF	TGCAGTGCTAGTACCTCGGGGGGACAAGAGACCCAGTACTTC
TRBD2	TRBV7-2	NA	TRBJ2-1	CASSSMSGGNEQFF	TGTGCCAGCAGCTCCATGAGCGGGGGCAATGAGCAGTTCTTC
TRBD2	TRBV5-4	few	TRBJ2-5	CASSLGLLAGGPETQYF	TGTGCCAGCAGCTTGGGTTTACTAGCGGGGGGCCCGGAGACCCAGTACTTC
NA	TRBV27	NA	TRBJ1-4	CASSKNPRGNEKLFF	TGTGCCAGCAGTAAGAATCCCCGGGGTAATGAAAAACTGTTTTTT
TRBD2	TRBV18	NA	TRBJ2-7	CASSAPLASGLYEQYF	TGTGCCAGCTCAGCTCCTTTGGCTAGCGGCCTCTACGAGCAGTACTTC
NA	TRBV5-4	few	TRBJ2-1	CASSLKWGSVDNEQFF	TGTGCCAGCAGCTTAAAGTGGGGCTCGGTTGACAATGAGCAGTTCTTC
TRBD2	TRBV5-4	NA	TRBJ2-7	CASSLIAGEAYEQYF	TGTGCCAGCAGCTTGATAGCGGGAGAGGCCTACGAGCAGTACTTC
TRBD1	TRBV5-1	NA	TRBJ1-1	CASSLSGQGIEAFF	TGCGCCAGCAGCTTGTCGGGACAGGGGATTGAAGCTTTCTTT
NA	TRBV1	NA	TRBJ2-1	CTSSRTSLNEQFF	TGCACCAGCAGCCGGACTAGCCTCAATGAGCAGTTCTTC
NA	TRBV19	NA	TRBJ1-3	CASERRGTSGNTIYF	TGTGCCAGCGAAAGGAGGGGAACTTCTGGAAACACCATATATTTT
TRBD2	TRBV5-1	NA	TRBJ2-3	CASSRVGRGGPPDTQYF	TGCGCCAGCAGCCGAGTCGGGCGGGGGGGCCCCCCAGATACGCAGTATTTT
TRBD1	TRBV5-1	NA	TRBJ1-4	CASSPTGGPNEKLFF	TGCGCCAGCAGTCCCACAGGGGGCCCTAATGAAAAACTGTTTTTT
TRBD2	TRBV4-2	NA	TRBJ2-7	CASSQDLAGPTYEQYF	TGTGCCAGCAGCCAAGACTTAGCGGGGCCTACCTACGAGCAGTACTTC
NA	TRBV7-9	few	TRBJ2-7	CASSRGPTESYEQYF	TGTGCCAGCAGCCGAGGGCCCACAGAGTCCTACGAGCAGTACTTC
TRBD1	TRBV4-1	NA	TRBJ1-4	CASSRTGTANEKLFF	TGCGCCAGCAGCCGAACCGGGACAGCAAATGAAAAACTGTTTTTT
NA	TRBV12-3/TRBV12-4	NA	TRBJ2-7	CASSLVTAYEQYF	TGTGCCAGCAGCTTAGTAACGGCCTACGAGCAGTACTTC
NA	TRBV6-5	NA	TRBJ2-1	CASSPPGTLYNEQFF	TGTGCCAGCAGTCCACCGGGGACACTCTACAATGAGCAGTTCTTC
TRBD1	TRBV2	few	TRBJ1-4	CASSVRTGSNEKLFF	TGTGCCAGCAGTGTCCGGACAGGGTCGAATGAAAAACTGTTTTTT
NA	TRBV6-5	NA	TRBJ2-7	CASNERRMPYEQYF	TGTGCCAGCAACGAGAGGCGAATGCCCTACGAGCAGTACTTC
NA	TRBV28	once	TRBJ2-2	CASSLLASTGELFF	TGTGCCAGCAGTTTACTAGCTTCCACCGGGGAGCTGTTTTTT
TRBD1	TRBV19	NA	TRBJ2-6	CASSIRGTGGFGANVLTF	TGTGCCAGTAGTATTAGGGGGACAGGGGGCTTTGGGGCCAACGTCCTGACTTTC
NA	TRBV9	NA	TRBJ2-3	CASSAGVQFSTDTQYF	TGTGCCAGCAGCGCAGGGGTCCAATTTTCCACAGATACGCAGTATTTT
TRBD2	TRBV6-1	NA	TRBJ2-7	CASSEGASGFSYEQYF	TGTGCCAGCAGTGAAGGGGCTAGCGGGTTCTCCTACGAGCAGTACTTC
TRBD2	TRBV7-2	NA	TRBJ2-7	CASSRGGNFGYEQYF	TGTGCCAGCAGCCGGGGGGGGAATTTTGGCTACGAGCAGTACTTC
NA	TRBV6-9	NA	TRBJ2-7	CASSYSGESSYEQYF	TGTGCCAGCAGTTATTCAGGAGAGAGCTCCTACGAGCAGTACTTC
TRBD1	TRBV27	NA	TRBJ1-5	CASSRGTGGYSNQPQHF	TGTGCCAGCAGCCGGGGGACAGGGGGTTATAGCAATCAGCCCCAGCATTTT
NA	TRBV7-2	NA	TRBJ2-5	CASSLDWGRETQYF	TGTGCCAGCAGCTTAGATTGGGGGAGGGAGACCCAGTACTTC
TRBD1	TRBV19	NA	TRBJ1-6	CASSMEGQGDSPLHF	TGTGCCAGTAGTATGGAGGGACAGGGCGATTCACCCCTCCACTTT
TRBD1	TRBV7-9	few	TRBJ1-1	CASSGQGNTEAFF	TGTGCCAGCAGCGGACAGGGGAACACTGAAGCTTTCTTT
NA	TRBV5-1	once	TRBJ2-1	CASSSGLSSYNEQFF	TGCGCCAGCAGCTCGGGACTGAGCTCCTACAATGAGCAGTTCTTC
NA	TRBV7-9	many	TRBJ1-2	CASSNRVYGYTF	TGTGCCAGCTCCAACAGGGTCTATGGCTACACCTTC